This T cell receptor beta chain was sequenced in a study of cytomegalovirus exposure and HLA in healthy donors (dated by TCRdb to the late 2010s). As for the study more broadly: An earlier analysis of approximately 550 of the donors reported 250 to 350 Gb of sequence data and some 120 million unique TCR beta sequences from some 180 million T cells. Roughly 300 gigabases of sequencing data and about 92 million unique TCR sequences made up an early release that covered approximately 650 HLA-typed donors. Of the 350 to 450 genotyped donors, approximately 80% fell in the genetic ancestry cluster associated with self-reported Caucasian donors. The study aimed to test whether signatures of past pathogen exposure could be identified by cataloging public T cell receptors. The T cell repertoires of around 670 subjects were profiled by immunosequencing and related to cytomegalovirus serostatus. Besides the first cohort of 666 subjects, a separate validation cohort made up of 95 to 150 different subjects was used. To predict cytomegalovirus infection status, the study brought together high-throughput TCR immunosequencing, statistical association of individual TCRs with disease status, and machine learning. In a later analysis, previously published TCR beta repertoires from several hundred donors were re-analyzed and high-resolution HLA genotyping was added so that TCR occurrence patterns could be studied. In the later analysis, no new phenotypic data were used to find candidate immune exposures; instead, reliance was placed on TCR beta sequences and their occurrence across donors. An earlier analysis of approximately 640 of the donors applied high-throughput TCR beta sequencing to assess whether each TCR beta V gene segment acted as functional or pseudogenic. Donor age, sex, ethnicity and CMV serostatus were collected together with the repertoire data. In a later genetic analysis, genome-wide SNP genotypes for about three fifths of the 666 donors were used, and that subset was treated as a discovery cohort. Every discovery cohort repertoire had been produced on one sequencing platform. HLA typing included class I and class II loci at four-digit resolution. The number of typed donors differed by locus: roughly 620-630 for A, B, C, DRB1 and DQB1; approximately 530 for DQA1; 606 for DPA1; and around 450 for DPB1. Because of strong linkage in the cohort, 5 or 6 DR-DQ haplotypes were treated as single units for association and clustering. Across some 400 genotyped donors of the cohort, an average of roughly 250,000 unique TCR beta nucleotide sequences per donor were sequenced, and roughly 18% of those sequences were non-productive.

What the study reported, not specific to this receptor: An association between a missense DCLRE1C variant and V-gene and J-gene trimming of TCR beta chains was found in a later genetic analysis and replicated in an independent cohort. Most CMV-associated TCR beta chains appeared to be HLA-restricted in a later analysis, and the HLA associations seemed to be driven largely by CMV exposure. Because HLA typing was unavailable for some donors at each locus, only the typed subset was used in association tests. Compared with the 666-donor mean, donors in an Asian-associated ancestry cluster had fewer N-insertions in productive TCRs, according to a later genetic analysis. Linkage disequilibrium might explain the correlated functional status among segregating V segments, but an unknown experimental factor could not be excluded. Presence/absence analyses assumed roughly uniform sequencing depth across donors, an assumption that may not hold. Because counts were too low, more than 15 rarely observed V segments, including chromosome 9 orphons, were left out of the earlier analysis of 500 to 650 of the donors. In this cohort, only TCR beta chains were sequenced, and detectable features were limited by the absence of alpha or paired-chain data. In a later analysis, the rate of TCR association differed among HLA loci, with DRB1 alleles having the most associated TCRs and HLA-C alleles having the fewest. The sequencing pipeline was judged likely to have produced a cluster of highly shared sequence variants as a technical artifact. In vitro tests confirmed that a few of the cytomegalovirus-associated TCR beta chains recognize cytomegalovirus antigens. Some IMGT-functional V segments, including TRBV6-2 and TRBV6-3, could not be told apart with the 87-base-pair reads, so those segments were excluded. CMV serostatus was the only immune exposure information available for the cohort. Specific HLA alleles were associated with 18,000 or so TCR beta sequences at a false discovery rate of 0.05 in a later analysis. The classifier was reported to diagnose cytomegalovirus status with high specificity and sensitivity in both the original cohort and the validation cohort. The authors suggested that the approach could potentially be extended to other disease states and immunological phenotypes. In a later analysis, HLA-associated TCR beta chains were found to be more clonally expanded and to have lower generation probabilities than equally common non-associated chains. When HLA alleles, especially DR and DQ, strongly co-occurred, attributing TCR associations to individual alleles was difficult. A total of 164 TCR beta chains were listed by the study as associated with cytomegalovirus. In an earlier analysis of more than 500 of the donors, most TCR beta V segments appeared in productive rearrangements about 90% or about 30% of the time, broadly matching IMGT annotations. A further reported finding was that TCR beta sequences accurately predicted the HLA-A and HLA-B alleles for most subjects in the first cohort. Several of the top co-occurrence clusters appeared to be linked to parvovirus B19, influenza, CMV and Epstein-Barr virus, according to a later analysis. Across donors, most TCR sequences were observed very rarely, whereas some public TCRs were present in many individuals.

Concerning this clone: Its antigen remains undetermined. The record has no base qualities; no much larger clone is one base away.

The library was produced with the immunoSEQ multiplex PCR assay. A mixture of 60 forward primers for TCR Vbeta segments and 13 reverse primers for TCR Jbeta segments was used in the multiplex PCR. Amplification of the CDR3 region of rearranged TCR beta genes was performed with a multiplex PCR assay on genomic DNA. On the Illumina HiSeq System, the amplified TCR beta libraries were sequenced as 87-base-pair reads. The source study handled its data this way. A later analysis counted tens of millions of unique TCR beta chains across the 666 repertoires, and around 9.9 million of these chains were shared by at least two donors. Raw reads were error-corrected and collapsed into unique sequences with a nearest-neighbor algorithm that merged closely related sequences to remove PCR and sequencing errors. CDR3 sequences were aligned to IMGT reference sequences to assign V, D and J gene segments. For a sequence to be retained, a match of at least six nucleotides was required to both a V gene segment and a J gene segment. Rearrangements were classified as productive when the CDR3 lacked stop codons and remained in frame with V and J, and all other rearrangements were classified as non-productive. Following IMGT convention, CDR3 was defined as the stretch from the second conserved V-encoded cysteine to the conserved J-encoded phenylalanine. The earlier analysis of about 570 of the donors excluded any sequence lacking an unambiguous match to a single V gene segment. An earlier analysis of fewer than 650 of the donors classified V segments as functional when productive rearrangements were above 56.7% and as segregating when the standard deviation between donors was above 5%. A statistical classification framework was developed to diagnose cytomegalovirus status using the catalog of TCR beta chain sequences. In a later analysis, V and J genes were assigned by comparing TCR nucleotide sequences against IMGT/GENE-DB human TR gene sequences. Using the TCRdist pipeline, a later analysis assigned CDR3 sequences along with most-parsimonious VDJ recombination scenarios. A later analysis defined each TCR beta chain by its CDR3 amino acid sequence plus V-gene family, and excluded reads lacking a unique V-gene family. In a later analysis, 450 to 600 highly shared, low-generation-probability nucleotide sequences were removed to address suspected cross-contamination and a sequencing artifact. For each public chain, a later analysis derived a clonal expansion index from normalized ranks of inferred template counts within each repertoire. In a later analysis, generation probabilities were computed with a VDJ recombination model fitted to out-of-frame rearrangements, and the resulting probabilities were checked against IGoR. Hypergeometric tests were used in a later analysis to score TCR-TCR, TCR-HLA and TCR-CMV co-occurrence, with a repertoire-size bias correction applied to the TCR pairs. In a later analysis, false discovery rates were estimated by permuting HLA or CMV assignments 20 times. In a later analysis, co-occurring TCRs were grouped with DBSCAN, and TCRdist sequence similarity was added when clustering was performed within HLA-allele-positive subsets. Co-occurrence clustering excluded repertoires with fewer than 30,000 or more than 120,000 public chains, plus five with anomalous nucleotide sharing. TCRdb re-hosts the immuneACCESS table, in-frame sequences only. Its copies lack some clones; in the studies checked, an unresolved V gene accounts for under half of them, and the cause for the rest is not known. The V and J calls and clone size come from that table; D and trimming were worked out from the DNA. This sample gives under 200,000 clones in total; more than 65% of them show up just once. Clones ranked in the top ten supply about 2.9% of the sample.

The CDR3 holds 13 amino acids from the cysteine to the phenylalanine. The sequence is cut down to CDR3 DNA, 39 bases in frame from base 1. V sheds 5 bases and J sheds 9 bases, leaving 14 bases between their ends. CDR1 is given as LNHNV and CDR2 as YYDKDF, both from the germline V gene (reference sequence). The cohort consisted of 600 to 750 healthy bone marrow donors. At the time of sampling, all cohort members were nominally healthy, though unrecorded immune exposures were likely present. The donor was CMV seropositive and belonged to the group of about 290 seropositive cohort members. A peripheral blood sample was provided by each donor, and peripheral blood mononuclear cells were used for TCR beta sequencing. The Qiagen DNeasy Blood Extraction Kit was used to extract genomic DNA from the blood cell samples.

This receptor chain uses TRBV15 and TRBJ2-1, and perhaps TRBD2 as D gene, on 5 matching bases. Specimen: PBMCs. This clonotype was obtained from a woman aged 40 to 50 in good health and CMV-seropositive. The CDR3 protein: CATSLDLGSEQFF. The DNA sequence is as follows: TGTGCCACCAGCCTGGACTTGGGAAGTGAGCAGTTCTTC.